This T cell receptor beta chain was recorded in a study of vaccination effects on CD4 cells after COVID-19. Antigen-specific CD4+ T cells expanded by the ViraFEST assay with viral peptide pools were then sequenced. Scientists isolated CD4+ T cells after an approximately 10-day culture period ended. BNT162b2 vaccine or mRNA-1273 vaccine was given to participants in two doses. Cultivation was performed at more than 1.5 million PBMC per well with approximately 9 IU/ml IL-2 and roughly 9.9 ug/ml peptides added. In the cultures, half the medium was exchanged for IL-2 medium on days 3 and 7. This table comes from immunoSEQ multiplex PCR, and its TCRdb copy is limited to in-frame clones, with some not included. The sample records fewer than 85,000 clones, about 80% being singletons. As regards this clone: The antigen is undetermined.

Findings of the study overall: Long after vaccination, the clones induced by infection and by vaccine shrank markedly in size.

The germline V gene encodes CDR1 SGDLS and CDR2 YYNGEE. The V end lost 3 bases, the J end lost 3 bases, and 12 bases lay between the germline ends. This CDR3 has 14 residues. Sequencing was performed on CD4+ T cells from PBMCs cultured with HCoV-OC43 spike peptides, taken after COVID-19 vaccination. Described subset: HCoV-OC43 spike overlapping peptide pool stimulation. The sequence derives from a human donor who received a COVID-19 vaccine. The rearrangement links TRBV9 to TRBJ1-2; no definite D call. The CDR3 region has the DNA TGTGCCAGCAGCGCTGCGGGTGGGGACTATGGCTACACCTTC. Translation: CASSAAGGDYGYTF.